Listed below are T cell receptor beta chains from one sample, sequenced in a study of T cell responses to AZD1222 COVID-19 vaccine. The assay was immunoSEQ multiplex PCR, and TCRdb's table has in-frame clones only and misses some. This sample has some 120,000 clones, with approximately 94% found just once. Sequencing was performed on peripheral blood, taken on day 0 of AZD1222 vaccination. Receptors originate from an adult in good health. Each CDR3 is given with its conserved first and last residue. The order of the fields is clone size, J gene, V gene, D gene, CDR3 DNA, CDR3 protein. D genes are given only for firm matches. Size is omitted from some rows. Given values are once, few, many or a class for expanded clones.

clone_size: NA; j_call: TRBJ1-1; v_call: TRBV15; d_call: NA; cdr3_nt: TGTGCCACCAGCAAAGATAGGGGAGAGGGCACTGAAGCTTTCTTT; cdr3_aa: CATSKDRGEGTEAFF
clone_size: NA; j_call: TRBJ1-2; v_call: TRBV28; d_call: NA; cdr3_nt: TGTGCCAGCAGCGCGGACAGCCTCTCTGGCTACACCTTC; cdr3_aa: CASSADSLSGYTF
clone_size: NA; j_call: TRBJ2-7; v_call: TRBV7-9; d_call: NA; cdr3_nt: TGTGCCAGCAGCCACACCGGGCCATACTACGAGCAGTACTTC; cdr3_aa: CASSHTGPYYEQYF
clone_size: NA; j_call: TRBJ2-3; v_call: TRBV14; d_call: NA; cdr3_nt: TGTGCCAGCAGCCAAGCCGGGGCAGATACGCAGTATTTT; cdr3_aa: CASSQAGADTQYF
clone_size: NA; j_call: TRBJ1-2; v_call: TRBV7-2; d_call: NA; cdr3_nt: TGTGCCAGCAGCCTTTGGGGGGGCCCTAACTATGGCTACACCTTC; cdr3_aa: CASSLWGGPNYGYTF
clone_size: once; j_call: TRBJ1-2; v_call: TRBV27; d_call: NA; cdr3_nt: TGTGCCAGGGGACCCAAGGACGGGACCTCGGTGGACTACACCTTC; cdr3_aa: CARGPKDGTSVDYTF
clone_size: once; j_call: TRBJ1-5; v_call: TRBV18; d_call: TRBD1; cdr3_nt: TGTGCCAGCTCACCTGGGACAGGGGGGAATCAGCCCCAGCATTTT; cdr3_aa: CASSPGTGGNQPQHF
clone_size: NA; j_call: TRBJ2-2; v_call: TRBV7-9; d_call: NA; cdr3_nt: TGTGCCAGCAGATGGAGGGACACCGGGGAGCTGTTTTTT; cdr3_aa: CASRWRDTGELFF
clone_size: once; j_call: TRBJ1-3; v_call: TRBV11-2; d_call: NA; cdr3_nt: TGTGCCAGCAGCTCAGGGCCCCATTCTGGAAACACCATATATTTT; cdr3_aa: CASSSGPHSGNTIYF
clone_size: NA; j_call: TRBJ2-7; v_call: TRBV11-2; d_call: NA; cdr3_nt: TGTGCCAGCAGCTTTGGGGGGCGATCCTACGAGCAGTACTTC; cdr3_aa: CASSFGGRSYEQYF
clone_size: NA; j_call: TRBJ2-5; v_call: TRBV13; d_call: NA; cdr3_nt: TGTGCCAGCAGCCTCAAAGTTCACGACCAGACCCAGTACTTC; cdr3_aa: CASSLKVHDQTQYF
clone_size: NA; j_call: TRBJ1-5; v_call: TRBV3-1/TRBV3-2; d_call: NA; cdr3_nt: TGTGCCAGCAGCCAAAGCCGGGACCCCAGCAATCAGCCCCAGCATTTT; cdr3_aa: CASSQSRDPSNQPQHF
clone_size: NA; j_call: TRBJ1-4; v_call: TRBV5-1; d_call: TRBD1; cdr3_nt: TGCGCCAGCACCTCCGGGACAGGGGATGAAAAACTGTTTTTT; cdr3_aa: CASTSGTGDEKLFF
clone_size: NA; j_call: TRBJ1-5; v_call: TRBV27; d_call: NA; cdr3_nt: TGTGCCAGCAGTCGGCAGCCTAATCAGCCCCAGCATTTT; cdr3_aa: CASSRQPNQPQHF
clone_size: NA; j_call: TRBJ1-5; v_call: TRBV28; d_call: NA; cdr3_nt: TGTGCCAGTCAACAGGGACCCTTTTCAATGGGCAATCAGCCCCAGCATTTT; cdr3_aa: CASQQGPFSMGNQPQHF
clone_size: NA; j_call: TRBJ1-2; v_call: TRBV7-9; d_call: TRBD1; cdr3_nt: TGTGCCAGCAGCTTAGCAGGGACAGAACTCTACACCTTC; cdr3_aa: CASSLAGTELYTF
clone_size: NA; j_call: TRBJ1-5; v_call: TRBV18; d_call: NA; cdr3_nt: TGTGCCAGCTCACCAGCGGGGCAGCCCCAGCATTTT; cdr3_aa: CASSPAGQPQHF
clone_size: NA; j_call: TRBJ1-4; v_call: TRBV6-2/TRBV6-3; d_call: NA; cdr3_nt: TGTGCCAGCAGCTCACCTAACGAAAAACTGTTTTTT; cdr3_aa: CASSSPNEKLFF
clone_size: NA; j_call: TRBJ1-2; v_call: TRBV27; d_call: NA; cdr3_nt: TGTGCCAGCAGTTCAGGACAGTTGTACGGCTACACCTTC; cdr3_aa: CASSSGQLYGYTF
clone_size: NA; j_call: TRBJ1-6; v_call: TRBV6-5; d_call: NA; cdr3_nt: TGTGCCAGCAGTTCCGGGGCCAATTCACCCCTCCACTTT; cdr3_aa: CASSSGANSPLHF
clone_size: NA; j_call: TRBJ2-7; v_call: TRBV10-1; d_call: TRBD2; cdr3_nt: TGCGCCAGGAAGTTCCTAGCGGGGTTATACGAGCAGTACTTC; cdr3_aa: CARKFLAGLYEQYF
clone_size: NA; j_call: TRBJ2-1; v_call: TRBV6-5; d_call: TRBD2; cdr3_nt: TGTGCCGCCGGGACTAGCGAGTACAATGAGCAGTTCTTC; cdr3_aa: CAAGTSEYNEQFF
clone_size: NA; j_call: TRBJ1-2; v_call: TRBV14; d_call: NA; cdr3_nt: TGTGCCAGCAGCCAAGAGAGGACAGTCTATGGCTACACCTTC; cdr3_aa: CASSQERTVYGYTF
clone_size: NA; j_call: TRBJ2-3; v_call: TRBV27; d_call: NA; cdr3_nt: TGTGCCAGCAGTTTATCCGAAGGGGGAGTGGGCACAGATACGCAGTATTTT; cdr3_aa: CASSLSEGGVGTDTQYF
clone_size: NA; j_call: TRBJ1-2; v_call: TRBV23-1; d_call: TRBD1; cdr3_nt: TGCGCCAGCAGTCACCTACGACAGGGGGTATACGGCTACACCTTC; cdr3_aa: CASSHLRQGVYGYTF
clone_size: NA; j_call: TRBJ1-4; v_call: TRBV4-3; d_call: NA; cdr3_nt: TGCGCCAGCAGCCAAGGGTATTGGGGCGCAACTAATGAAAAACTGTTTTTT; cdr3_aa: CASSQGYWGATNEKLFF
clone_size: NA; j_call: TRBJ2-7; v_call: TRBV5-4; d_call: TRBD2; cdr3_nt: TGTGCCAGCAGCCGACCCGGGACTAGCGGACTATACGAGCAGTACTTC; cdr3_aa: CASSRPGTSGLYEQYF
clone_size: NA; j_call: TRBJ1-2; v_call: TRBV6-5; d_call: TRBD1; cdr3_nt: TGTGCCAGCAGTTACGATTCGACAGGGAACTATGGCTACACCTTC; cdr3_aa: CASSYDSTGNYGYTF
clone_size: NA; j_call: TRBJ1-2; v_call: TRBV29-1; d_call: NA; cdr3_nt: TGCAGCGGCTCAACTTTGAATGGCTACACCTTC; cdr3_aa: CSGSTLNGYTF
clone_size: NA; j_call: TRBJ1-2; v_call: TRBV19; d_call: NA; cdr3_nt: TGTGCCAGTAGTATGTCGGGGCCTAACTATGGCTACACCTTC; cdr3_aa: CASSMSGPNYGYTF
clone_size: NA; j_call: TRBJ1-1; v_call: TRBV19; d_call: NA; cdr3_nt: TGTGCCAGTAGTATAGATAGGGGGGGGCGCGTGAACACTGAAGCTTTCTTT; cdr3_aa: CASSIDRGGRVNTEAFF
clone_size: NA; j_call: TRBJ1-2; v_call: TRBV7-2; d_call: TRBD1; cdr3_nt: TGTGCCAGCAGCTTAGTTGTTGTCGGGACAGAACTTTTGAACTATGGCTACACCTTC; cdr3_aa: CASSLVVVGTELLNYGYTF
clone_size: NA; j_call: TRBJ1-2; v_call: TRBV3-1/TRBV3-2; d_call: NA; cdr3_nt: TGTGCCAGCAGCCAAAAACTGGTGGCCTCAAGCTACACCTTC; cdr3_aa: CASSQKLVASSYTF
clone_size: NA; j_call: TRBJ1-2; v_call: TRBV7-2; d_call: NA; cdr3_nt: TGTGCCAGCAGCCCCCGTACAGGAGTCTATGGCTACACCTTC; cdr3_aa: CASSPRTGVYGYTF
clone_size: NA; j_call: TRBJ1-1; v_call: TRBV2; d_call: NA; cdr3_nt: TGTGCCAGCAGTGGTCGGATGTCTGCTTTCTTT; cdr3_aa: CASSGRMSAFF
clone_size: NA; j_call: TRBJ1-1; v_call: TRBV2; d_call: NA; cdr3_nt: TGTGCCAGCAGTTACCCGGGTGAAGCTTTCTTT; cdr3_aa: CASSYPGEAFF
clone_size: NA; j_call: TRBJ2-2; v_call: TRBV18; d_call: TRBD1; cdr3_nt: TGTGCCAGCTCACCCGGGACAGGATCGAACACCGGGGAGCTGTTTTTT; cdr3_aa: CASSPGTGSNTGELFF
clone_size: NA; j_call: TRBJ2-3; v_call: TRBV28; d_call: TRBD2; cdr3_nt: TGTGCCAGCAGTAGGGGGGGACTAGCGGGAGCGGCAGATACGCAGTATTTT; cdr3_aa: CASSRGGLAGAADTQYF
clone_size: NA; j_call: TRBJ2-1; v_call: TRBV6-5; d_call: TRBD2; cdr3_nt: TGTGCCAGCATCAGTGAAGGGACTAGGGGTGGTGAGCAGTTCTTC; cdr3_aa: CASISEGTRGGEQFF
clone_size: NA; j_call: TRBJ2-3; v_call: TRBV27; d_call: NA; cdr3_nt: TGTGCCAGCAGTTTAAACAACAGGGGAGGTACAGATACGCAGTATTTT; cdr3_aa: CASSLNNRGGTDTQYF
clone_size: NA; j_call: TRBJ2-1; v_call: TRBV3-1/TRBV3-2; d_call: TRBD2; cdr3_nt: TGTGCCAGCAGCCAATCTAGCGGTGAGCAGTTCTTC; cdr3_aa: CASSQSSGEQFF
clone_size: NA; j_call: TRBJ2-2; v_call: TRBV15; d_call: TRBD1; cdr3_nt: TGTGCCACCAGCAGTAGGGACAGGGTACTCACCGGGGAGCTGTTTTTT; cdr3_aa: CATSSRDRVLTGELFF
clone_size: NA; j_call: TRBJ1-6; v_call: TRBV28; d_call: NA; cdr3_nt: TGTGCCAGCAGTTTCCCCGGTAATTCACCCCTCCACTTT; cdr3_aa: CASSFPGNSPLHF
clone_size: NA; j_call: TRBJ2-1; v_call: TRBV29-1; d_call: NA; cdr3_nt: TGCAGCGTTGACGGGACCGACCACACCAATGAGCAGTTCTTC; cdr3_aa: CSVDGTDHTNEQFF
clone_size: NA; j_call: TRBJ2-2; v_call: TRBV5-1; d_call: NA; cdr3_nt: TGCGCCAGCAGCTTGGCGGGAGCCCCAACCGCCGGGGAGCTGTTTTTT; cdr3_aa: CASSLAGAPTAGELFF
clone_size: once; j_call: TRBJ1-5; v_call: TRBV19; d_call: NA; cdr3_nt: TGTGCCAGTAGTAGCCCGTCGCAGTATAGCAATCAGCCCCAGCATTTT; cdr3_aa: CASSSPSQYSNQPQHF
clone_size: NA; j_call: TRBJ1-2; v_call: TRBV7-8; d_call: TRBD1; cdr3_nt: TGTGCCAGCAGCTTAGGTATAGGGGGCGGCTATGGCTACACCTTC; cdr3_aa: CASSLGIGGGYGYTF
clone_size: NA; j_call: TRBJ2-5; v_call: TRBV7-6; d_call: TRBD1; cdr3_nt: TGTGCCAGCAGCTCAGGACAGGGGATAATCTTGGAGACCCAGTACTTC; cdr3_aa: CASSSGQGIILETQYF
clone_size: NA; j_call: TRBJ2-7; v_call: TRBV6-5; d_call: TRBD2; cdr3_nt: TGTGCCAGCAGTTACTCGGGGGTAGCGGGAGCCTACGAGCAGTACTTC; cdr3_aa: CASSYSGVAGAYEQYF
clone_size: NA; j_call: TRBJ2-3; v_call: TRBV9; d_call: TRBD1; cdr3_nt: TGTGCCAGCAGCGACCCGGGACAGGGGGCAGATACGCAGTATTTT; cdr3_aa: CASSDPGQGADTQYF